This is a list of T cell receptor beta chains from one sample in a study of blood T cell repertoires in COVID-19. TCRdb's copy holds only in-frame clones and misses some; the assay was immunoSEQ multiplex PCR. The data hold 150,000 or so clones, with 76% observed a single time. The sample was peripheral blood. These receptors originate from a woman of 80 years or more with active or convalescent COVID-19. Both conserved end residues are part of each CDR3. Fields, in order: CDR3 protein, D gene, J gene, V gene. The D gene is left open where the match is weak.

CDR3 protein: CASSESGGAYNEQFF
D gene: TRBD2
J gene: TRBJ2-1
V gene: TRBV6-1

CDR3 protein: CASSSRPGVTEAFF
D gene: .
J gene: TRBJ1-1
V gene: TRBV7-2

CDR3 protein: CATSRGQGASNEKLFF
D gene: TRBD1
J gene: TRBJ1-4
V gene: TRBV15

CDR3 protein: CASSTGASGGTHTDTQYF
D gene: TRBD2
J gene: TRBJ2-3
V gene: TRBV7-2

CDR3 protein: CASSQDGANSPLHF
D gene: .
J gene: TRBJ1-6
V gene: TRBV4-2

CDR3 protein: CASSRDSRYGYTF
D gene: .
J gene: TRBJ1-2
V gene: TRBV4-1

CDR3 protein: CASSQEISLTGGADTQYF
D gene: TRBD1
J gene: TRBJ2-3
V gene: TRBV3-1/TRBV3-2

CDR3 protein: CASSLAGGLSYEQYF
D gene: .
J gene: TRBJ2-7
V gene: TRBV7-6

CDR3 protein: CSVGGGEREKLFF
D gene: .
J gene: TRBJ1-4
V gene: TRBV29-1

CDR3 protein: CADQPGQGAYGYTF
D gene: .
J gene: TRBJ1-2
V gene: TRBV21-1

CDR3 protein: CATRGGTGALLLYGYTF
D gene: TRBD1
J gene: TRBJ1-2
V gene: TRBV28

CDR3 protein: CASSPRRGGDSTDTQYF
D gene: .
J gene: TRBJ2-3
V gene: TRBV5-4

CDR3 protein: CASSPRGQASSYEQYF
D gene: TRBD1
J gene: TRBJ2-7
V gene: TRBV5-5

CDR3 protein: CASSSPGHLSRTYGYTF
D gene: .
J gene: TRBJ1-2
V gene: TRBV28

CDR3 protein: CATSPGLAGGFNTQYF
D gene: TRBD2
J gene: TRBJ2-3
V gene: TRBV24-1

CDR3 protein: CASSFMRRETQYF
D gene: .
J gene: TRBJ2-5
V gene: TRBV7-8

CDR3 protein: CASSLEGVGAFF
D gene: .
J gene: TRBJ1-1
V gene: TRBV2

CDR3 protein: CASSYRQGVGEKLFF
D gene: TRBD1
J gene: TRBJ1-4
V gene: TRBV5-4

CDR3 protein: CASSPEIPEGLRDSPLHF
D gene: .
J gene: TRBJ1-6
V gene: TRBV4-1

CDR3 protein: CASSYYGRRGANEQFF
D gene: TRBD2
J gene: TRBJ2-1
V gene: TRBV6-5

CDR3 protein: CASRGGLWGTEAFF
D gene: .
J gene: TRBJ1-1
V gene: TRBV28

CDR3 protein: CASSLIGGATEAFF
D gene: .
J gene: TRBJ1-1
V gene: TRBV28

CDR3 protein: CASSQDGTGGQETQYF
D gene: TRBD1
J gene: TRBJ2-5
V gene: TRBV4-1

CDR3 protein: CASSTTGVGRNTEAFF
D gene: TRBD1
J gene: TRBJ1-1
V gene: TRBV19

CDR3 protein: CASSLSGKFGSPLHF
D gene: .
J gene: TRBJ1-6
V gene: TRBV5-1

CDR3 protein: CASSPRGLLDQPQHF
D gene: TRBD1
J gene: TRBJ1-5
V gene: TRBV28

CDR3 protein: CASSESGGPEKLFF
D gene: .
J gene: TRBJ1-4
V gene: TRBV6-1

CDR3 protein: CASSPLPPTTGTEAFF
D gene: .
J gene: TRBJ1-1
V gene: TRBV18

CDR3 protein: CASKETVLNTEAFF
D gene: .
J gene: TRBJ1-1
V gene: TRBV14

CDR3 protein: CASSKQVGYNEQFF
D gene: .
J gene: TRBJ2-1
V gene: TRBV19

CDR3 protein: CASSPPENTEAFF
D gene: .
J gene: TRBJ1-1
V gene: TRBV12-3/TRBV12-4

CDR3 protein: CASSPRGIIGEKLFF
D gene: .
J gene: TRBJ1-4
V gene: TRBV28

CDR3 protein: CASSEDFNYGYTF
D gene: .
J gene: TRBJ1-2
V gene: TRBV2

CDR3 protein: CAWSFRDISLGYTF
D gene: .
J gene: TRBJ1-2
V gene: TRBV30

CDR3 protein: CASSLFGQPTYEQYF
D gene: .
J gene: TRBJ2-7
V gene: TRBV5-4

CDR3 protein: CASMRVERPDTQYF
D gene: .
J gene: TRBJ2-3
V gene: TRBV5-1

CDR3 protein: CATSDPRHYNEQFF
D gene: .
J gene: TRBJ2-1
V gene: TRBV24-1

CDR3 protein: CASSLSKANYGYTF
D gene: .
J gene: TRBJ1-2
V gene: TRBV5-8

CDR3 protein: CASSPPGAGARDTQYF
D gene: TRBD2
J gene: TRBJ2-3
V gene: TRBV3-1/TRBV3-2

CDR3 protein: CASSKLSKTGGKYGYTF
D gene: TRBD1
J gene: TRBJ1-2
V gene: TRBV28

CDR3 protein: CASSRQRNTEAFF
D gene: .
J gene: TRBJ1-1
V gene: TRBV2

CDR3 protein: CASIQVFEAFF
D gene: .
J gene: TRBJ1-1
V gene: TRBV21-1

CDR3 protein: CASSITSGGTGELFF
D gene: TRBD2
J gene: TRBJ2-2
V gene: TRBV2

CDR3 protein: CASSFDRGPGNTIYF
D gene: TRBD1
J gene: TRBJ1-3
V gene: TRBV7-2

CDR3 protein: CASRVSSYNSPLHF
D gene: .
J gene: TRBJ1-6
V gene: TRBV27

CDR3 protein: CASSGDQETQYF
D gene: .
J gene: TRBJ2-5
V gene: TRBV5-1

CDR3 protein: CASSVLAAHTGELFF
D gene: TRBD2
J gene: TRBJ2-2
V gene: TRBV9

CDR3 protein: CASSLGDSQETQYF
D gene: TRBD1
J gene: TRBJ2-5
V gene: TRBV5-4

CDR3 protein: CASSQGNYGYTF
D gene: .
J gene: TRBJ1-2
V gene: TRBV6-5

CDR3 protein: CASSPRGQGDYEQYF
D gene: TRBD1
J gene: TRBJ2-7
V gene: TRBV7-8

CDR3 protein: CASSELAGINNEQFF
D gene: TRBD2
J gene: TRBJ2-1
V gene: TRBV6-1

CDR3 protein: CAWSVPVGQGAWDEKLFF
D gene: TRBD1
J gene: TRBJ1-4
V gene: TRBV30